This TCR beta chain was recorded in a study of monozygotic twins with cystic fibrosis. After removal of 0 bases from V and 5 bases from J, the junction contained 13 bases not matched to a gene. Germline V CDR1 and CDR2: SGHRS, YFSETQ. This CDR3 contains 17 residues. Produced via immunoSEQ multiplex PCR; TCRdb's table is partial and in-frame only. The sample shows some 10,000 clones, over 98% of them seen only once. V and J are TRBV5-1 and TRBJ1-1; TRBD1 agrees at 7 bases. This sequence was found in a girl aged 2 to 9 with cystic fibrosis. What was sequenced was blood. The CDR3: CASSLVVAGQTKTEAFF. Written as DNA, the CDR3 is TGCGCCAGCAGCTTGGTGGTGGCGGGACAGACAAAAACTGAAGCTTTCTTT. The variable domain in full, with the rest retrieved from reference TRBV5-1 and TRBJ1-1, is KAGVTQTPRYLIKTRGQQVTLSCSPISGHRSVSWYQQTPGQGLQFLFEYFSETQRNKGNFPGRFSGRQFSNSRSEMNVSTLELGDSALYLCASSLVVAGQTKTEAFFGQGTRLTVV.